What follows are 28 T cell receptor beta chains derived from one specimen sequenced in a study of CD8 T cells in ankylosing spondylitis. A single record per CDR3 protein comes from TCRdb applying MiXCR to the 5' RACE reads. The sample yields about 840,000 distinct CDR3 sequences, approximately 12% seen once. Regarding the study as a whole: Several highly homologous variants made up a TCR beta motif, and this motif appeared characteristic of ankylosing spondylitis blood.

The antigens of these receptors remain unknown. Material for sequencing was blood, either unsorted or a sorted T cell fraction (not recorded which). Receptors originate from a male donor with ankylosing spondylitis.

This clonotype came up a few times. This chain links TRBV20-1 with TRBJ2-2; TRBD1 matches at 8 bases. V gave up 6 bases and J gave up 4 bases; unmatched junction bases: 4. This CDR3 is 13 amino acids long. Germline loops: CDR1 DFQATT, CDR2 SNEGSKA (reference sequence). CDR3 region: CSAQQGVTGELFF. CDR3 nucleotide sequence: TGCAGTGCGCAACAGGGGGTCACCGGGGAGCTGTTTTTT.

The chain employs TRBV11-2 and TRBJ2-7; TRBD1 aligns across 9 bases. The V segment lost 5 bases and the J segment 2 bases; nucleotides outside the gene matches: 16. CDR1 and CDR2 (germline): SGHAT, FQNNGV. This CDR3 spans 18 amino acids. The CDR3 here is CASSHYTVRDRDTYEQYF. The CDR3 DNA is TGTGCCAGCAGCCATTATACGGTTAGGGACAGGGACACCTACGAGCAGTACTTC.

In its sample, this clonotype was seen a few times. V is TRBV20-1 and J is TRBJ2-5; D remains unclear. This CDR3 spans 11 amino acids. The V gene lost 6 bases and the J gene lost 5 bases, with 10 bases spanning the gap. Germline-derived CDR1 and CDR2 are DFQATT and SNEGSKA (reference sequence). The CDR3 sequence: CSALARETQYF. CDR3 bases: TGCAGTGCCCTCGCCCGGGAGACCCAGTACTTC.

This clonotype was counted many times. The rearrangement links TRBV4-3 to TRBJ2-5; TRBD2 aligns across 12 bases. The CDR3 is 20 residues long. Germline CDR1 and CDR2: LGHNA and YSLEER. V trimming: 0 bases; J trimming: 5 bases; junction bases outside the gene matches: 16. The CDR3 DNA is TGCGCCAGCAGCCAAGATCCCCCCCTAGCGGGAGGGCTAATTACCGAGACCCAGTACTTC. It translates to CASSQDPPLAGGLITETQYF.

This clonotype has ten or more counts. The CDR3 DNA follows: TGCAGTGCTAGAGATGCAGGAGCTAACTATGGCTACACCTTC. It yields the protein CSARDAGANYGYTF. V usage is TRBV20-1 and J usage is TRBJ1-2; D gene ambiguous. Germline CDR1 reads DFQATT; CDR2 reads SNEGSKA (reference sequence). The V end lost 0 bases, the J end lost 0 bases, and 8 bases lay between the germline ends. The CDR3 runs to 14 residues.

This clonotype was counted between two and nine times. This rearrangement joins TRBV7-2 to TRBJ2-1; D is possibly TRBD1 or TRBD2 (5 bases each). This CDR3 has 14 residues. Trimming removed 2 bases from V and 6 bases from J, with 11 bases in between. Germline CDR1 reads SGHTA; CDR2 reads FQGNSA. The CDR3 bases are TGTGCCAGCAGCTTATTTGGGACCACCAATGAGCAGTTCTTC. Translated, it gives CASSLFGTTNEQFF. The entire variable domain, with the rest obtained from reference TRBV7-2 and TRBJ2-1, is as follows: GAGVSQSPSNKVTEKGKDVELRCDPISGHTALYWYRQSLGQGLEFLIYFQGNSAPDKSGLPSDRFSAERTGGSVSTLTIQRTQQEDSAVYLCASSLFGTTNEQFFGPGTRLTVL.

Comments on this clonotype: A much larger clonotype is one base distant, so this may be a read error. The CDR3 DNA sequence: TGCGCCAGCAGCTTGGAGGGCAGGGTCAACGAGCAGTACTTC. It yields the protein CASSLEGRVNEQYF. The V call is TRBV5-1, the J call TRBJ2-7; perhaps TRBD1 as D (5 bases). Germline assignment: CDR1 SGHRS and CDR2 YFSETQ. This CDR3 spans 14 amino acids. Deletions cut 0 bases from V and 5 bases from J, with 12 bases between.

V is TRBV7-2 and J is TRBJ1-1; D might be TRBD1 (6 bases). CDR1 and CDR2 (germline): SGHTA, FQGNSA. Trimming stripped 6 bases from V and 4 bases from J, with 12 bases between. The CDR3 has 13 residues. In DNA, the CDR3 is TGTGCCAGCAGATCAACAGGGACCACTGAAGCTTTCTTT. Translated: CASRSTGTTEAFF.

This clonotype was recorded many times. The gene calls are TRBV7-8 and TRBJ2-3; tentatively, D is TRBD2 (5 bases). The CDR3 spans 15 residues. Trimming pared 5 bases from V and 2 bases from J, leaving 14 bases between. CDR1 is SGHVS and CDR2 is FQNEAQ in the germline V gene. This CDR3 is CASSPVGGHTDTQYF. CDR3 sequence (DNA): TGTGCCAGCAGCCCGGTCGGCGGGCACACAGATACGCAGTATTTT.

This clonotype was seen a handful of times. At one end, the junction sequence differs from germline, possibly due to a read error. This rearrangement joins TRBV11-1 to TRBJ2-7, with unresolved D. The CDR3 has 13 residues. Germline CDR1 and CDR2: SGHAT and FQDESV (reference sequence). The CDR3 protein is CASSLEVSTERHF. DNA of the CDR3: TGTGCCAGCAGCTTAGAGGTCTCAACGGAAAGACACTTC.

This chain joins TRBV7-2 and TRBJ2-3; perhaps TRBD2 as D (7 bases). V dropped 7 bases and J dropped 5 bases, with 16 bases sitting between them. Germline lookup yields CDR1 SGHTA and CDR2 FQGNSA. This CDR3 spans 14 amino acids. CDR3 region: CASNPGGRGDTQYF. As DNA, the CDR3 is TGTGCCAGCAACCCCGGGGGGCGGGGAGATACGCAGTATTTT.

The chain links TRBV10-3 to TRBJ2-7, with a possible D match to TRBD2 (6 bases). Germline assignment: CDR1 ENHRY and CDR2 SYGVKD. This CDR3 comprises 15 residues. The V gene lost 3 bases and the J gene lost 1 base, with 13 bases spanning the gap. The CDR3 is CAISDGTRKSYEQYF. CDR3 DNA sequence: TGTGCCATCAGTGATGGGACTCGTAAATCCTACGAGCAGTACTTC.

This clonotype has only a few counts. The chain joins TRBV20-1 to TRBJ2-6; 9 bases line up with TRBD1. Trimming removed 0 bases from V and 0 bases from J; junction bases left unmatched: 6. Germline CDR1 and CDR2: DFQATT and SNEGSKA (reference sequence). The CDR3 extends over 18 amino acids. The CDR3 protein is CSARDRMGQGSGANVLTF. The CDR3 DNA reads as TGCAGTGCTAGAGATCGTATGGGACAGGGCTCTGGGGCCAACGTCCTGACTTTC.

The rearrangement links TRBV4-3 to TRBJ2-7; 7 positions match TRBD2. This CDR3 is built from 14 residues. The V gene's germline CDR1 is LGHNA and CDR2 YSLEER. The trim removed 3 bases at V and 0 bases at J, leaving 2 bases unmatched. The DNA of the CDR3 is TGCGCCAGCAGCCAGAGGACTAGCTCCTACGAGCAGTACTTC. This translates into CASSQRTSSYEQYF.

This clonotype was observed a handful of times. V gene TRBV11-2 combines with J gene TRBJ2-1; 14 positions agree with TRBD2. Trimming took 5 bases from V and 2 from J; bases not matched to a gene: 5. Germline lookup yields CDR1 SGHAT and CDR2 FQNNGV. This CDR3 is built from 17 residues. The CDR3 DNA reads TGTGCCAGCAGCGGGACTAGCGGGAGTTTGACCTACAATGAGCAGTTCTTC. Translated, it gives CASSGTSGSLTYNEQFF.

This clonotype was counted between two and nine times. The rearrangement links TRBV20-1 to TRBJ1-6; TRBD1 might be the D (5 bases). The V and J ends lost 5 bases and 6 bases respectively, with 11 bases between them. There are 13 residues in the CDR3. Germline CDR1 DFQATT, CDR2 SNEGSKA (reference sequence). DNA of the CDR3: TGCAGTGCTGGGGGACCGATTAATTCACCCCTCCACTTT. Translation: CSAGGPINSPLHF.

The rearrangement uses TRBV10-3 and TRBJ1-5; 9 nucleotides match TRBD1. Germline CDR1 and CDR2: ENHRY and SYGVKD. V gave up 10 bases and J gave up 6 bases; unmatched junction bases: 10. CDR3 length equals 14 residues. This CDR3 is CATQPGQGGQPQHF. For the CDR3, the DNA is TGTGCCACCCAACCGGGACAGGGAGGTCAGCCCCAGCATTTT.

This clonotype was recorded a few times. The chain carries TRBV6-1 and TRBJ1-1; no reliable D call. CDR1 is MNHNS and CDR2 is SASEGT in the germline V gene. The CDR3 loop spans 14 amino acids. Trimming cost V 6 bases and J 1 base, with 12 bases left between them. This CDR3 reads CASRKPEGNTEAFF. In DNA, the CDR3 is TGTGCCAGCAGGAAACCAGAGGGGAACACTGAAGCTTTCTTT.

This clonotype was seen ten or more times. At one end the junction does not follow the germline gene, possibly because of a read error. V gene TRBV29-1 combines with J gene TRBJ1-1; the D is unclear. Germline V CDR1 and CDR2: SQVTM, ANQGSEA. The CDR3 spans 13 residues. This chain's CDR3 is CSVGHRLNTEAFF. CDR3 nucleotides: TGCAGCGTTGGACACCGGTTAAACACAGAAGCTTTCTTT.

This rearrangement joins TRBV5-1 to TRBJ2-2; tentatively, D is TRBD2 (5 bases). The CDR3 is 15 residues long. Germline assignment: CDR1 SGHRS and CDR2 YFSETQ. The ends were cut back, 3 bases at V and 0 bases at J, with 9 bases in the middle. CDR3 sequence: CASSSGIANTGELFF. The CDR3 DNA follows: TGCGCCAGCAGCTCCGGGATCGCGAACACCGGGGAGCTGTTTTTT.

J is TRBJ1-2 and V is TRBV25-1; 8 bases are shared with TRBD1. The V gene's germline CDR1 is MGHDK and CDR2 SYGVNS. Trimming at V came to 1 base and at J to 8 bases, leaving 9 bases not matched to a gene. The CDR3 contains 15 residues. The CDR3 bases are TGTGCCAGCAGTGAATTTAACAGACAGGGGAGAGGCTACACCTTC. Translation gives CASSEFNRQGRGYTF.

The rearrangement uses TRBV20-1 and TRBJ2-5; 7 nucleotides agree with TRBD1. This CDR3 has 13 residues. Trimming removed 6 bases from V and 4 bases from J; junction bases left unmatched: 8. Germline values: CDR1 DFQATT, CDR2 SNEGSKA (reference sequence). In DNA form, the CDR3 reads TGCAGTGCCAGAAGGGGACAGAGAGAGACCCAGTACTTC. Amino acid sequence: CSARRGQRETQYF.

V gene TRBV12-3 or TRBV12-4 combines with J gene TRBJ1-4; D uncertain. This CDR3 has 14 residues. Trimming shortened V by 5 bases and J by 8 bases, and 15 bases separated the two germline ends. CDR3 coding DNA: TGTGCCAGCAGTCAGCAGACGCTGAGAGAAAAACTGTTTTTT. Residues: CASSQQTLREKLFF.

V gene TRBV20-1 combines with J gene TRBJ2-1; D perhaps matches TRBD1 (6 bases). Per the germline V gene, CDR1 is DFQATT and CDR2 is SNEGSKA (reference sequence). The CDR3 extends over 15 amino acids. Trimming removed 5 bases at V and 0 bases at J, with 14 bases between. The CDR3 coding sequence is TGCAGTGCTCAAACAGGGAATAGCTCCTACAATGAGCAGTTCTTC. Translation gives CSAQTGNSSYNEQFF.

This clonotype was found many times. The CDR3 region is CASSGQGNTEAFF. The CDR3 bases are TGTGCCAGCAGTGGACAGGGGAACACTGAAGCTTTCTTT. The genes are TRBV7-2 and TRBJ1-1, with 8 bases aligning to TRBD1. Trimming removed 6 bases from V and 1 base from J; junction bases left unmatched: 1. Germline CDR1 SGHTA, CDR2 FQGNSA. The CDR3 has 13 residues.

The table lists this clonotype with a few counts. The chain recombines TRBV18 with TRBJ2-7, with TRBD1 as a possible D gene (6 bases). CDR1 and CDR2 (germline): KGHSH, LQKENI. The CDR3 length is 15 residues. With 2 bases removed from V and 3 bases from J, the gap between germline ends came to 14 bases. The CDR3 sequence: CASSPTGQGFYEQYF. The CDR3, as DNA: TGTGCCAGCTCACCAACAGGGCAGGGCTTCTACGAGCAGTACTTC. Full variable domain (missing parts from reference TRBV18 and TRBJ2-7): NAGVMQNPRHLVRRRGQEARLRCSPMKGHSHVYWYRQLPEEGLKFMVYLQKENIIDESGMPKERFSAEFPKEGPSILRIQQVVRGDSAAYFCASSPTGQGFYEQYFGPGTRLTVT.

This clonotype was counted only a few times. This sequence joins TRBV4-1 and TRBJ2-5; D is tentatively TRBD1 or TRBD2 (6 bases each). Per the germline V gene, CDR1 is MGHRA and CDR2 is YSYEKL. V lost 2 bases, J lost 9 bases, and 10 bases lay in between. The CDR3 extends over 12 amino acids. The CDR3 bases are TGCGCCAGCAGCCAAACGGAGGGGGCCCAGTACTTC. This gives the protein CASSQTEGAQYF.

The chain links TRBV20-1 to TRBJ1-2, with 7 bases matching TRBD1. The trim removed 4 bases at V and 7 bases at J, leaving 15 bases unmatched. Per the germline V gene, CDR1 is DFQATT and CDR2 is SNEGSKA (reference sequence). CDR3 length: 15 amino acids. This CDR3 reads CSATLPGQRSGGYTF. CDR3 bases: TGCAGTGCTACTCTTCCGGGACAGCGATCAGGTGGCTACACCTTC.